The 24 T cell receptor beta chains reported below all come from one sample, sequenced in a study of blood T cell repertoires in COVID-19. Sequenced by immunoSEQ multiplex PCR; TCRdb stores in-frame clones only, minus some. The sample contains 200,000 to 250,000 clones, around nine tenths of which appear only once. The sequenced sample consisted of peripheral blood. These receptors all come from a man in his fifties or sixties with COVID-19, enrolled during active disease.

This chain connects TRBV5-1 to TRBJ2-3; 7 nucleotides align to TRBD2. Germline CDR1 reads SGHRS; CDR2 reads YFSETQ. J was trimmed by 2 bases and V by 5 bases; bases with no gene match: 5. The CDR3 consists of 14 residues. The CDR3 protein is CASSAGGFTDTQYF. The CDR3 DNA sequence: TGCGCCAGCAGTGCCGGGGGGTTCACAGATACGCAGTATTTT. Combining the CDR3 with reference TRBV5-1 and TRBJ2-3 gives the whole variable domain KAGVTQTPRYLIKTRGQQVTLSCSPISGHRSVSWYQQTPGQGLQFLFEYFSETQRNKGNFPGRFSGRQFSNSRSEMNVSTLELGDSALYLCASSAGGFTDTQYFGPGTRLTVL.

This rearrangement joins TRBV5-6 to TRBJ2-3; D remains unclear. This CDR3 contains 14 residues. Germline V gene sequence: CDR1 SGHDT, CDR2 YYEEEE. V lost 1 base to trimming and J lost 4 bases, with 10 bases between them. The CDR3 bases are TGTGCCAGCAGCTTGAAGAGCACGGCAGATACGCAGTATTTT. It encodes CASSLKSTADTQYF.

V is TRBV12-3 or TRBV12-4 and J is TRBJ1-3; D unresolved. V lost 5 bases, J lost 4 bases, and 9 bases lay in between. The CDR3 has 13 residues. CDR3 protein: CASSLARGNTIYF. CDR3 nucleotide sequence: TGTGCCAGCAGTCTCGCGCGAGGAAACACCATATATTTT.

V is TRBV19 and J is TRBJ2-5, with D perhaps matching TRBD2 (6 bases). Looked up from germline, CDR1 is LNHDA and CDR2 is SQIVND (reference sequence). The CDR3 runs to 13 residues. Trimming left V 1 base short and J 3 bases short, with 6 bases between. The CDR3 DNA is TGTGCCAGTAGTATAGGGGGGGAAGAGACCCAGTACTTC. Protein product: CASSIGGEETQYF.

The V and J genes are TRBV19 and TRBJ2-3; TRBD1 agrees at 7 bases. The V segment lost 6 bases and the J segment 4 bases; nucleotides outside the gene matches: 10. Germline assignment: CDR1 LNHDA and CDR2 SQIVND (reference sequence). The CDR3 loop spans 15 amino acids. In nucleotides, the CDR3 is TGTGCCAGTAGCCACAGGGGATTGGTCGCAGATACGCAGTATTTT. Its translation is CASSHRGLVADTQYF. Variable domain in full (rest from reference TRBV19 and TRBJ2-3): DGGITQSPKYLFRKEGQNVTLSCEQNLNHDAMYWYRQDPGQGLRLIYYSQIVNDFQKGDIAEGYSVSREKKESFPLTVTSAQKNPTAFYLCASSHRGLVADTQYFGPGTRLTVL.

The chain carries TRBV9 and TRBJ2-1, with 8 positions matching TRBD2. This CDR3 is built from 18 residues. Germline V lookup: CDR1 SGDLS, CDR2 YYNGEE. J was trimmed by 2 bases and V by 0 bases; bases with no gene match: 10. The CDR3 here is CASSVAVAVGRAYNEQFF. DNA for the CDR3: TGTGCCAGCAGCGTAGCAGTAGCCGTCGGGAGGGCCTACAATGAGCAGTTCTTC.

This chain's CDR3 is CASSQTDRVRNEQFF. Here the CDR3 DNA reads TGTGCCAGCAGCCAAACGGACAGGGTGCGGAATGAGCAGTTCTTC. This sequence joins TRBV7-2 and TRBJ2-1; 8 bases align to TRBD1. Unmatched junction bases numbered 10, after V lost 5 bases and J lost 7 bases. CDR1 is SGHTA and CDR2 is FQGNSA in the germline V gene. The CDR3 runs 15 residues.

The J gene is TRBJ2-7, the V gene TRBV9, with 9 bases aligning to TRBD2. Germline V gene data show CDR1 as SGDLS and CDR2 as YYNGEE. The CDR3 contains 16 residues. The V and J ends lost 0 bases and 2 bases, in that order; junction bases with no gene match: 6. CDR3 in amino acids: CASSVVAGALPYEQYF. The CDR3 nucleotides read TGTGCCAGCAGCGTAGTAGCGGGGGCCCTACCCTACGAGCAGTACTTC.

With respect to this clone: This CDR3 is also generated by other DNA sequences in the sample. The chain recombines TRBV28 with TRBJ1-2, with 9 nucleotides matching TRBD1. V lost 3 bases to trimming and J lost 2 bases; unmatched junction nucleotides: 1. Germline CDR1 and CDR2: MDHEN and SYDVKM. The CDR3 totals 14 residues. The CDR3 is CASSLGQGNYGYTF. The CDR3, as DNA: TGTGCCAGCAGTTTGGGACAGGGCAACTATGGCTACACCTTC.

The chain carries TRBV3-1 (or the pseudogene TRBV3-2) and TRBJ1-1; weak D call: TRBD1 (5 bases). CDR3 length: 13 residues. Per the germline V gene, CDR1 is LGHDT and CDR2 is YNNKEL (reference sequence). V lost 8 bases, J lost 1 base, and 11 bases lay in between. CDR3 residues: CASSGLRNTEAFF. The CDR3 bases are TGTGCCAGCTCGGGACTCCGGAACACTGAAGCTTTCTTT.

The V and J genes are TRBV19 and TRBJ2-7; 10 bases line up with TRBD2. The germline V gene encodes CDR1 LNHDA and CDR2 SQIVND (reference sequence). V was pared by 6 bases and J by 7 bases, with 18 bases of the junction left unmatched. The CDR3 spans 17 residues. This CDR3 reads CASREGQSLAGVEEQYF. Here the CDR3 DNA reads TGTGCCAGTAGAGAGGGACAGAGCCTAGCGGGAGTGGAAGAGCAGTACTTC.

CDR3 residues: CASSLAPTGNMNTEAFF. CDR3 sequence (DNA): TGTGCCAGCAGCTTAGCCCCGACAGGGAACATGAACACTGAAGCTTTCTTT. The rearrangement links TRBV11-2 to TRBJ1-1; TRBD1 matches at 7 bases. V was pared by 1 base and J by 0 bases, with 8 bases of the junction left unmatched. The V gene's germline CDR1 is SGHAT and CDR2 FQNNGV. The CDR3 has 17 residues.

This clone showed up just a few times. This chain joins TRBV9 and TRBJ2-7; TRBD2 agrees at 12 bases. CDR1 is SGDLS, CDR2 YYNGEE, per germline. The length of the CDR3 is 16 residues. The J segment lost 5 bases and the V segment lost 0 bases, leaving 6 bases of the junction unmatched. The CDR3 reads CASSVGPSGGAHEQYF. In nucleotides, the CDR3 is TGTGCCAGCAGCGTAGGACCTAGCGGGGGGGCCCACGAGCAGTACTTC.

CDR3 protein: CASSFRASGRAGMGNEQFF. CDR3 DNA sequence: TGTGCCAGCAGCTTTAGGGCTAGCGGGAGGGCCGGGATGGGTAATGAGCAGTTCTTC. The chain recombines TRBV7-2 with TRBJ2-1; 12 nucleotides align to TRBD2. The V segment lost 3 bases and the J segment 7 bases; nucleotides outside the gene matches: 16. The CDR3 spans 19 residues. The germline CDR1 and CDR2 sequences are SGHTA and FQGNSA.

The CDR3 coding sequence is TGTGCCAGCAGCTTCGTGGGTGGGGGGGCCGCCGCTGAAGCTTTCTTT. As protein: CASSFVGGGAAAEAFF. The J gene is TRBJ1-1, the V gene TRBV7-9; the D gene is possibly TRBD1 (6 bases). V lost 3 bases and J 6 bases, leaving 20 bases between the germline ends. The CDR3 runs to 16 residues. The germline CDR1 and CDR2 sequences are SEHNR and FQNEAQ (reference sequence).

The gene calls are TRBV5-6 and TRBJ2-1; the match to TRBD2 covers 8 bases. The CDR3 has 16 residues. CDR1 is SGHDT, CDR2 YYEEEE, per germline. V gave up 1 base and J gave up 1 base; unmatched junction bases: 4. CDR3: CASSLIPGGSYNEQFF. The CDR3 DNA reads TGTGCCAGCAGCTTGATTCCGGGAGGGTCCTACAATGAGCAGTTCTTC.

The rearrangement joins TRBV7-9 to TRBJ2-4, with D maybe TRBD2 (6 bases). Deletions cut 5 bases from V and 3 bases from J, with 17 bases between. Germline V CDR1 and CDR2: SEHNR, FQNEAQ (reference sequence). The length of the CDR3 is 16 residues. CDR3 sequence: CASSLARDFDKNIQYF. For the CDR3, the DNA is TGTGCCAGCAGCCTTGCCCGGGACTTTGACAAAAACATTCAGTACTTC. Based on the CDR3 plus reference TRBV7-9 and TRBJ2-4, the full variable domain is DTGVSQNPRHKITKRGQNVTFRCDPISEHNRLYWYRQTLGQGPEFLTYFQNEAQLEKSRLLSDRFSAERPKGSFSTLEIQRTEQGDSAMYLCASSLARDFDKNIQYFGAGTRLSVL.

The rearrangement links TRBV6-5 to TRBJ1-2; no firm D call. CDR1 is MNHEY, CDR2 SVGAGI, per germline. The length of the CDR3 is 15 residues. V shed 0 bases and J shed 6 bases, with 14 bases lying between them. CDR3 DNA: TGTGCCAGCAGTTACTCGAGGGCCTCTCCTAATGGCTACACCTTC. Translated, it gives CASSYSRASPNGYTF.

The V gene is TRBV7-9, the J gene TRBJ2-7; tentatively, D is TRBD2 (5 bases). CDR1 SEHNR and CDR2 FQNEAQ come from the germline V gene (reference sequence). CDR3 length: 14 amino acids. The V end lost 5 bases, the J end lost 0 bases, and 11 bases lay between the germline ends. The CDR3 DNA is TGTGCCAGCAGCCCCCGGGGTTACTCCTACGAGCAGTACTTC. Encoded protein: CASSPRGYSYEQYF.

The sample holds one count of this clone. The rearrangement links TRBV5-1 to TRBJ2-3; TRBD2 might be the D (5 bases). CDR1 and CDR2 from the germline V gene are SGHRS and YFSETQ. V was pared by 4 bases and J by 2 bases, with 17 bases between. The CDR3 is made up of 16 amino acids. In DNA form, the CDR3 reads TGCGCCAGCAGCCCAAATGCCGGCCTAGCCACAGATACGCAGTATTTT. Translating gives CASSPNAGLATDTQYF.

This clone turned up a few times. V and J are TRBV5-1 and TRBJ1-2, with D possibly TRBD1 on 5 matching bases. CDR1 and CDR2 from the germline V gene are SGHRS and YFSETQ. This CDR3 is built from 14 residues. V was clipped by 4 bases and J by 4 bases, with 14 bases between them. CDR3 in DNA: TGCGCCAGCAGCCCTGCTGGACAAATCTATGGCTACACCTTC. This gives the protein CASSPAGQIYGYTF. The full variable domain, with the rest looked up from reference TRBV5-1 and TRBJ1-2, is KAGVTQTPRYLIKTRGQQVTLSCSPISGHRSVSWYQQTPGQGLQFLFEYFSETQRNKGNFPGRFSGRQFSNSRSEMNVSTLELGDSALYLCASSPAGQIYGYTFGSGTRLTVV.

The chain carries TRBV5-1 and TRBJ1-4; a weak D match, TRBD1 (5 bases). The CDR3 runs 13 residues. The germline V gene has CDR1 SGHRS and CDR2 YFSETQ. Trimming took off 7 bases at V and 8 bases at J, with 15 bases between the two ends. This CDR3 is CASGEGVGEKLFF. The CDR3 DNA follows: TGCGCCAGCGGTGAAGGGGTGGGGGAAAAACTGTTTTTT.

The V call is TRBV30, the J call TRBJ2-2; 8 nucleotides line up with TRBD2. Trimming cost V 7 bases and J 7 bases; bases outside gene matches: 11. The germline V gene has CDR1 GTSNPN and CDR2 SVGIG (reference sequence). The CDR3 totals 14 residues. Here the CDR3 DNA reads TGTGCCTACAATCCGGCGGGAGGCGACGGGGAGCTGTTTTTT. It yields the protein CAYNPAGGDGELFF. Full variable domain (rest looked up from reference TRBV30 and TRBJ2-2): SQTIHQWPATLVQPVGSPLSLECTVEGTSNPNLYWYRQAAGRGLQLLFYSVGIGQISSEVPQNLSASRPQDRQFILSSKKLLLSDSGFYLCAYNPAGGDGELFFGEGSRLTVL.

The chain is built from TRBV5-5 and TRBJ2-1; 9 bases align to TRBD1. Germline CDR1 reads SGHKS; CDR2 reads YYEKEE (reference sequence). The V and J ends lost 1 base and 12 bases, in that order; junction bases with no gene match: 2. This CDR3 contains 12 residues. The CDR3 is CASSLRQGGQFF. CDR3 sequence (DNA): TGTGCCAGCAGCTTGAGACAGGGGGGGCAGTTCTTC.